Listed below are T cell receptor beta chains from one sample, sequenced in a study of T cell repertoires in cytomegalovirus infection. TCRdb independently ran MiXCR on the reads; one entry per CDR3 protein. The table has around 430,000 distinct CDR3 sequences, about 39% seen once; the top ten hold about 41%. Their recognized antigens are unknown. This sample comprised cultured PBMCs, obtained from culture after CMV antigen stimulation. Receptors were obtained from a human donor in good health (CMV status not recorded). Some clones in this sample may be carry-over from other donors' samples. CDR3s include the opening cysteine and the closing phenylalanine or tryptophan. A D gene is named only where the DNA matches it firmly. Not every row has a clone size; where given, it reads once, few, many or a size class.

size	D	V	J	CDR3	DNA
-	-	TRBV7-8	TRBJ2-2	CASSLVRDYTGELFF	TGTGCCAGCAGCTTAGTTAGGGATTACACCGGGGAGCTGTTTTTT
-	TRBD2	TRBV20-1	TRBJ2-1	CSARDPGGFYEQFF	TGCAGTGCTAGAGATCCGGGGGGGTTCTATGAGCAGTTCTTC
-	-	TRBV29-1	TRBJ1-4	CSVPEKGWELFF	TGCAGCGTACCGGAGAAGGGGTGGGAACTGTTTTTT
-	-	TRBV19	TRBJ1-1	CASSIFLRLTGNTEAFF	TGTGCCAGTAGTATATTTCTTCGGTTGACAGGAAACACTGAAGCTTTCTTT
-	-	TRBV27	TRBJ2-7	CASSYGHGRGTYEQYF	TGTGCCAGCAGTTACGGGCACGGACGGGGAACCTACGAGCAGTACTTC
-	TRBD1	TRBV11-2	TRBJ1-1	CASSFAAPAFDRDTEAFF	TGTGCCAGCAGCTTCGCTGCACCTGCCTTTGACAGGGACACTGAAGCTTTCTTT
-	-	TRBV11-2	TRBJ2-7	CASSLEASWEQYF	TGTGCCAGCAGCTTAGAAGCTAGCTGGGAGCAGTACTTC
once	TRBD2	TRBV7-9	TRBJ2-1	CASSGLAYREQFF	TGTGCCAGCAGTGGACTAGCGTACCGCGAGCAGTTCTTC
-	-	TRBV7-2	TRBJ2-7	CASSYGTPASTGRVLVPYEQYF	TGTGCCAGCAGCTACGGAACACCTGCCTCTACAGGGAGGGTGTTGGTCCCCTACGAGCAGTACTTC
-	TRBD1	TRBV20-1	TRBJ2-7	CSATSGTGSSSYEQYF	TGCAGTGCTACCTCCGGGACAGGGTCGAGCTCCTACGAGCAGTACTTC
-	TRBD1	TRBV7-8	TRBJ2-5	CASTTGQGYQETQYF	TGTGCCAGCACCACAGGACAGGGGTACCAAGAGACCCAGTACTTC
-	-	TRBV6-5	TRBJ2-2	CASSYRGGTGELFF	TGTGCCAGCAGTTATAGGGGGGGCACCGGGGAGCTGTTTTTT
once	TRBD1	TRBV7-9	TRBJ1-1	CASSFRDRPNTEAFF	TGTGCCAGCAGCTTCCGGGACAGACCGAACACTGAAGCTTTCTTT
few	TRBD1	TRBV7-9	TRBJ1-4	CASSTPTGLNEKLFF	TGTGCCAGCAGCACACCGACAGGGTTGAATGAAAAACTGTTTTTT
few	TRBD2	TRBV7-6	TRBJ2-2	CASSISGRTGELFF	TGTGCCAGCAGCATTAGCGGGAGGACCGGGGAGCTGTTTTTT
-	TRBD2	TRBV7-2	TRBJ2-2	CASSPRLAGGSVAGYTGELFF	TGTGCCAGCAGCCCCCGGCTAGCGGGAGGGTCGGTGGCGGGTTACACCGGGGAGCTGTTTTTT
once	TRBD1	TRBV28	TRBJ1-6	CARINEWGAGGYSPLHF	TGTGCCAGAATAAACGAATGGGGGGCAGGGGGGTATTCACCCCTCCACTTT
many	TRBD2	TRBV7-2	TRBJ2-1	CASSPLGVPGLAGDYNEQFF	TGTGCCAGCAGCCCTCTAGGGGTCCCGGGACTAGCGGGAGACTACAATGAGCAGTTCTTC
few	TRBD2	TRBV7-2	TRBJ2-3	CASSLQGLAGETDTQYF	TGTGCCAGCAGCTTGCAGGGACTAGCGGGAGAGACAGATACGCAGTATTTT
few	-	TRBV19	TRBJ1-2	CASSHTLYGYTF	TGTGCCAGTAGCCATACGCTTTATGGCTACACCTTC
few	-	TRBV7-9	TRBJ1-2	CASNGRGLYGYTF	TGTGCCAGCAACGGGCGAGGACTCTATGGCTACACCTTC
-	-	TRBV12-3/TRBV12-4	TRBJ1-5	CASSFQGLGPQHF	TGTGCCAGCAGTTTTCAGGGGTTGGGGCCCCAGCATTTT
-	-	TRBV20-1	TRBJ2-5	CSAGGEEPRETQYF	TGCAGTGCCGGAGGGGAGGAGCCCCGGGAGACCCAGTACTTC
-	TRBD2	TRBV9	TRBJ2-7	CASSMSGGDNEQYF	TGTGCCAGCAGCATGAGCGGGGGGGATAACGAGCAGTACTTC
-	TRBD2	TRBV7-6	TRBJ2-1	CASSLKASGTTYNEQFF	TGTGCCAGCAGCTTAAAGGCTAGCGGGACCACCTACAATGAGCAGTTCTTC
-	-	TRBV7-9	TRBJ1-3	CASSRYATLGNTIYF	TGTGCCAGCAGCCGCTACGCAACGCTTGGAAACACCATATATTTT
-	-	TRBV30	TRBJ2-1	CAHGPNPQFF	TGTGCCCACGGACCGAATCCGCAGTTCTTC
few	TRBD1	TRBV6-5	TRBJ1-2	CASSGQGGGYTF	TGTGCCAGCAGTGGACAGGGCGGCGGCTACACCTTC
few	-	TRBV7-8	TRBJ2-5	CASSLPDWGLETQYF	TGTGCCAGCAGCTTACCGGACTGGGGACTAGAGACCCAGTACTTC